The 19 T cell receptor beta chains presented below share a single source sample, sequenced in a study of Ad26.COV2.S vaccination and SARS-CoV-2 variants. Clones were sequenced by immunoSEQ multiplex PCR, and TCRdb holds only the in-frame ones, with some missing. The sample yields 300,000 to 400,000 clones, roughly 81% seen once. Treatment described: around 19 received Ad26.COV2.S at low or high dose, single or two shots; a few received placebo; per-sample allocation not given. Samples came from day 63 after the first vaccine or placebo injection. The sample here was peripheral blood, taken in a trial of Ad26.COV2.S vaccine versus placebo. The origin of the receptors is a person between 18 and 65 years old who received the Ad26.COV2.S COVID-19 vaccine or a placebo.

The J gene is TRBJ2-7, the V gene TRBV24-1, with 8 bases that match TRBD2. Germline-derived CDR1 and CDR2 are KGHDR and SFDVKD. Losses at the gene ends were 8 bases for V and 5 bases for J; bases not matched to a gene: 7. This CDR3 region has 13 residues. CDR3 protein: CATTFAGGDEQYF. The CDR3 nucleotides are TGTGCCACCACCTTCGCGGGGGGCGACGAGCAGTACTTC.

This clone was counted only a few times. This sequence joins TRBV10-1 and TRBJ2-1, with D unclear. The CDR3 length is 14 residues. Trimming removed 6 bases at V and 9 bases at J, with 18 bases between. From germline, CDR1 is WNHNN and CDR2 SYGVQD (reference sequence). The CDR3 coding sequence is TGCGCCAGCAGAGCAACTATGTTAAGTCCTGAGCAGTTCTTC. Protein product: CASRATMLSPEQFF.

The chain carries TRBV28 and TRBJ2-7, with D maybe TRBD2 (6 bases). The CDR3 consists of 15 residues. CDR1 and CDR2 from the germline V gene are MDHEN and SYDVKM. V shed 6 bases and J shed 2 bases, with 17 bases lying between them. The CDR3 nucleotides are TGTGCCAGCAGCCCCCTCGGAGGGATGACCTACGAGCAGTACTTC. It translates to CASSPLGGMTYEQYF. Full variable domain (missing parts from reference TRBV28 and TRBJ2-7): DVKVTQSSRYLVKRTGEKVFLECVQDMDHENMFWYRQDPGLGLRLIYFSYDVKMKEKGDIPEGYSVSREKKERFSLILESASTNQTSMYLCASSPLGGMTYEQYFGPGTRLTVT.

The DNA of the CDR3 is TGTGCCAGCAGCGTCGGACAGAAGAACACAGATACGCAGTATTTT. It codes for CASSVGQKNTDTQYF. V usage is TRBV5-4 and J usage is TRBJ2-3, with D possibly TRBD1 on 6 matching bases. The V gene's germline CDR1 is SGHNT and CDR2 YYREEE (reference sequence). This CDR3 has 15 residues. The V end lost 4 bases, the J end lost 2 bases, and 14 bases lay between the germline ends.

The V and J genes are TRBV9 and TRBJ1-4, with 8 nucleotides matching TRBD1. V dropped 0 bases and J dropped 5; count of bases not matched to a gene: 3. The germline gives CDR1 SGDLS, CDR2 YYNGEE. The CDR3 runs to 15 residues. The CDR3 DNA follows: TGTGCCAGCAGCGTAGGACAGGGGCCGAATGAAAAACTGTTTTTT. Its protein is CASSVGQGPNEKLFF.

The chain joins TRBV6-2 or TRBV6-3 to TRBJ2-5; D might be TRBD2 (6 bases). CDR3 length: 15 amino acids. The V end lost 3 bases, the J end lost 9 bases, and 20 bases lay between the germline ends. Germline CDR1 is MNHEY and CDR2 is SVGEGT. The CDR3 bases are TGTGCCAGCAGTTATGGTCCTGGGGGGATTGAGGCCCAGTACTTC. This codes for CASSYGPGGIEAQYF.

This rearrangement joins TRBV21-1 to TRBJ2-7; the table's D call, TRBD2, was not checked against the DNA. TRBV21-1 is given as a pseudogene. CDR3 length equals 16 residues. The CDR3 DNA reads TGTGCCAGCAGCAAAGAAACGCTAGCGGGAGTCTACGAGCAGTACTTC. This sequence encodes CASSKETLAGVYEQYF.

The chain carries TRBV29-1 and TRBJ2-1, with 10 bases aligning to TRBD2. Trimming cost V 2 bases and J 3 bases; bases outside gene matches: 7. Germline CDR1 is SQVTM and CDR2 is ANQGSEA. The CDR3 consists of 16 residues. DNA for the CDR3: TGCAGCGTTGAATCGTCACTAGCGGGATACTACAATGAGCAGTTCTTC. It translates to CSVESSLAGYYNEQFF.

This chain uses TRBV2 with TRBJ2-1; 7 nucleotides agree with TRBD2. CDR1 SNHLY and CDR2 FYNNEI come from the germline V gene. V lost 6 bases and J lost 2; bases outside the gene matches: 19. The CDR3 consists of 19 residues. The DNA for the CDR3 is TGTGCCAGCAGGGAGACCGGGACTATCAAGGTAGGGGCCTACAATGAGCAGTTCTTC. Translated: CASRETGTIKVGAYNEQFF.

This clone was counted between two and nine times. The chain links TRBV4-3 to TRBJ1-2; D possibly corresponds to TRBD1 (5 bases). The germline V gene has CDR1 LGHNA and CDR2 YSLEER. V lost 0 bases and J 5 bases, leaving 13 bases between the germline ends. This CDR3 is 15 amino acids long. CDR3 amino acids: CASSQEGMGGYGYTF. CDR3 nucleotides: TGCGCCAGCAGCCAAGAAGGGATGGGGGGATATGGCTACACCTTC.

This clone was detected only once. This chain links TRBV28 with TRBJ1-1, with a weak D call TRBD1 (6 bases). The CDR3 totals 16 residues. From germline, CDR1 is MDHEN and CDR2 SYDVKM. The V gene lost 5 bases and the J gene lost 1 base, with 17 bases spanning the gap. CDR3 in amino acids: CASSPDDWGRNTEAFF. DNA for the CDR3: TGTGCCAGCAGTCCTGACGATTGGGGGCGGAACACTGAAGCTTTCTTT.

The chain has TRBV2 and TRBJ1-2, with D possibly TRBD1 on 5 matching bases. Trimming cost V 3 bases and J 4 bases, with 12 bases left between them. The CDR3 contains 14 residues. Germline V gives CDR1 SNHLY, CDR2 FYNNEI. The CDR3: CASSDRVEGYGYTF. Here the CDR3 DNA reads TGTGCCAGCAGTGACAGGGTCGAGGGCTATGGCTACACCTTC.

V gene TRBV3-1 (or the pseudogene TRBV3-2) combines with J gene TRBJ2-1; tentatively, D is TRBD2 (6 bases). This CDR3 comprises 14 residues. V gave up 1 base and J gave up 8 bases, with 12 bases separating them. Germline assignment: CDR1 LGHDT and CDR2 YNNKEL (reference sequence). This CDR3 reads CASSQVLGGDEQFF. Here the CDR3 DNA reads TGTGCCAGCAGCCAAGTCCTGGGGGGTGATGAGCAGTTCTTC.

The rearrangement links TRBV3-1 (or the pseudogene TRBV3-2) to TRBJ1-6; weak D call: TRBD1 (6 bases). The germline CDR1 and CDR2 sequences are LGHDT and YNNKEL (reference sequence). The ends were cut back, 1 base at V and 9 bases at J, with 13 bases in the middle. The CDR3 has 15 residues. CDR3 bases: TGTGCCAGCAGCCAAGCAGAGGGCAGGGGTTCACCCCTCCACTTT. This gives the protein CASSQAEGRGSPLHF.

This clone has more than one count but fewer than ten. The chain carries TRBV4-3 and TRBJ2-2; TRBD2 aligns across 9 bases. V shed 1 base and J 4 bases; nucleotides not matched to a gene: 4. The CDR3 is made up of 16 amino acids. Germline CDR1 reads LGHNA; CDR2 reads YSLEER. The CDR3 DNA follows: TGCGCCAGCAGCCAAGCTGCGGGAGGGTTCACCGGGGAGCTGTTTTTT. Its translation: CASSQAAGGFTGELFF.

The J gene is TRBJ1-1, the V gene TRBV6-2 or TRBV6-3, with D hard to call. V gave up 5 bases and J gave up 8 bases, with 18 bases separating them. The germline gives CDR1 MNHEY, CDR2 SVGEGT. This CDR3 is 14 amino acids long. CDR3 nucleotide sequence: TGTGCCAGCAGTGCCGAGGGAGGTCTGAAGGAAGCTTTCTTT. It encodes CASSAEGGLKEAFF.

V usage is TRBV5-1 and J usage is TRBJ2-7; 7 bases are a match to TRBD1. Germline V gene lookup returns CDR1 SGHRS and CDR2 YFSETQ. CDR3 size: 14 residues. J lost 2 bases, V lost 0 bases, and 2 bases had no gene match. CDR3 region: CASSLGGTAYEQYF. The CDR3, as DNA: TGCGCCAGCAGCTTGGGGGGGACAGCCTACGAGCAGTACTTC.

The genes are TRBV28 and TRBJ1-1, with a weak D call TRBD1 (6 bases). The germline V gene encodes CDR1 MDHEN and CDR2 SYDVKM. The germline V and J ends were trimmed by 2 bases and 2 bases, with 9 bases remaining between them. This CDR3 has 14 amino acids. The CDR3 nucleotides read TGTGCCAGCAGTTTAAGGGGGACTAACACTGAAGCTTTCTTT. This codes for CASSLRGTNTEAFF. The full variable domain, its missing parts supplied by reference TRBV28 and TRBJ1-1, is DVKVTQSSRYLVKRTGEKVFLECVQDMDHENMFWYRQDPGLGLRLIYFSYDVKMKEKGDIPEGYSVSREKKERFSLILESASTNQTSMYLCASSLRGTNTEAFFGQGTRLTVV.

CDR3 nucleotide sequence: TGTGCCAGCAGCCCAAGTGGACTAGCGGGAGTATCCGAGCAGTACTTC. Translated, it gives CASSPSGLAGVSEQYF. V gene TRBV9 combines with J gene TRBJ2-7, with 13 bases that match TRBD2. This CDR3 is built from 16 residues. With 4 bases clipped from V and 6 bases from J, the junction kept 10 bases outside the gene matches. Per germline, CDR1 SGDLS and CDR2 YYNGEE.